Below, 25 T cell receptor beta chains from the same sample are listed, as sequenced in a study of T cell repertoires in cytomegalovirus infection. TCRdb re-called the reads with MiXCR, one entry per CDR3 protein. The sample yields 120,000 to 150,000 distinct CDR3 sequences, 5% to 6.5% seen once. Sequenced sample: PBMCs. All receptors come from a human donor in good health (CMV status not recorded). Some clones in this sample may be carry-over from other donors' samples.

This clonotype came up many times. V is TRBV7-2 and J is TRBJ2-5; 9 positions agree with TRBD2. With 1 base clipped from V and 11 bases from J, the junction kept 8 bases outside the gene matches. The germline V gene encodes CDR1 SGHTA and CDR2 FQGNSA. This CDR3 is 14 amino acids long. The DNA of the CDR3 is TGTGCCAGCAGCTTAGATAGGCGCCTAGCGGGACAGTACTTC. This codes for CASSLDRRLAGQYF.

This clonotype was recorded many times. J is TRBJ1-1 and V is TRBV29-1; 8 nucleotides line up with TRBD1. The ends lost 7 bases at V and 2 bases at J; junction bases unmatched: 6. The CDR3 is 13 amino acids. CDR1 SQVTM and CDR2 ANQGSEA come from the germline V gene. The DNA for the CDR3 is TGCAGCGCCTCCGCAGGGGGCAACACTGAAGCTTTCTTT. Protein: CSASAGGNTEAFF.

The chain is built from TRBV27 and TRBJ1-2, with 8 bases matching TRBD1. This CDR3 contains 12 residues. V lost 6 bases to trimming and J lost 8 bases; unmatched junction nucleotides: 5. In germline, CDR1 is MNHEY, CDR2 SMNVEV (reference sequence). In nucleotides, the CDR3 is TGTGCCAGCAGCCAACAGGGGGACGGCTACACCTTC. It encodes CASSQQGDGYTF.

This clonotype was seen many times. The chain is built from TRBV3-1 and TRBJ2-3; 12 bases match TRBD2. Germline CDR1 is LGHDT and CDR2 is YNNKEL (reference sequence). The J segment lost 10 bases and the V segment lost 0 bases, leaving 5 bases of the junction unmatched. This CDR3 is 15 amino acids long. Here the CDR3 reads CASSQDQTSGGPQYF. CDR3 coding DNA: TGTGCCAGCAGCCAAGATCAGACTAGCGGGGGTCCGCAGTATTTT.

This chain uses TRBV6-1 with TRBJ2-2; 10 bases fit TRBD2. With 10 bases clipped from V and 5 bases from J, the junction kept 10 bases outside the gene matches. The length of the CDR3 is 15 residues. CDR1 is MNHNS, CDR2 SASEGT, per germline. The DNA of the CDR3 is TGTGCCAAAGCGGGGGGGAAATCGGGGACCGGGGAGCTGTTTTTT. This sequence encodes CAKAGGKSGTGELFF.

This clonotype came up many times. This chain links TRBV7-2 with TRBJ1-2; possibly TRBD1 for D (5 bases). The germline V gene encodes CDR1 SGHTA and CDR2 FQGNSA. This CDR3 spans 13 amino acids. With 4 bases removed from V and 7 bases from J, the gap between germline ends came to 13 bases. CDR3 region: CASSSGTKVGYTF. DNA of the CDR3: TGTGCCAGCAGCTCCGGGACGAAAGTTGGCTACACCTTC. Supplemented by reference TRBV7-2 and TRBJ1-2, the full variable domain reads GAGVSQSPSNKVTEKGKDVELRCDPISGHTALYWYRQSLGQGLEFLIYFQGNSAPDKSGLPSDRFSAERTGGSVSTLTIQRTQQEDSAVYLCASSSGTKVGYTFGSGTRLTVV.

In its sample, this clonotype was seen a few times. The chain carries TRBV5-6 and TRBJ1-1, with 8 bases lining up with TRBD1. The CDR3 covers 17 residues. Germline CDR1 and CDR2: SGHDT and YYEEEE. The J segment lost 0 bases and the V segment lost 1 base, leaving 8 bases of the junction unmatched. CDR3 DNA: TGTGCCAGCAGCTTGACCCGGGACAGGTGGATGAACACTGAAGCTTTCTTT. Amino acid sequence: CASSLTRDRWMNTEAFF.

In regard to this clonotype: It may be a read error: a sequence one base away is much more abundant. The V call is TRBV5-3, the J call TRBJ2-7; D may be TRBD2 (5 bases). The J call may be incorrect, as the DNA end agrees better with TRBJ2-1. TRBV5-3 is identified as an open reading frame with a role that is uncertain. This CDR3 comprises 14 residues. The CDR3 reads CASSLERQTYEQFF. The DNA for the CDR3 is TGTGCCAGCAGCTTGGAGCGGCAAACCTACGAGCAGTTCTTC.

This clonotype was observed many times. The J gene is TRBJ2-1, the V gene TRBV7-9, with no clear D. The CDR3 extends over 15 amino acids. Germline V gene data show CDR1 as SEHNR and CDR2 as FQNEAQ (reference sequence). Trimming pared 1 base from V and 6 bases from J, leaving 13 bases between. CDR3 region: CASSLVATGRNEQFF. CDR3 bases: TGTGCCAGCAGCTTAGTGGCCACGGGTCGCAATGAGCAGTTCTTC. Full variable domain (remainder filled in from reference TRBV7-9 and TRBJ2-1): DTGVSQNPRHKITKRGQNVTFRCDPISEHNRLYWYRQTLGQGPEFLTYFQNEAQLEKSRLLSDRFSAERPKGSFSTLEIQRTEQGDSAMYLCASSLVATGRNEQFFGPGTRLTVL.

The table lists this clonotype with a few counts. The chain recombines TRBV28 with TRBJ1-1, with 7 bases fitting TRBD1. The CDR3 spans 17 residues. Unmatched junction bases numbered 10, after V lost 2 bases and J lost 1 base. Per germline, CDR1 MDHEN and CDR2 SYDVKM. The chain's CDR3 is CASSLKTGWYSNTEAFF. The CDR3 DNA reads as TGTGCCAGCAGTTTAAAGACAGGGTGGTATTCGAACACTGAAGCTTTCTTT.

This clonotype was seen a handful of times. The V gene is TRBV7-9, the J gene TRBJ2-5, with D unresolved. Germline values: CDR1 SEHNR, CDR2 FQNEAQ (reference sequence). The CDR3 consists of 16 residues. Between the trimmed V and J ends, which lost 1 base and 5 bases, there was a span of 17 bases. CDR3 sequence (DNA): TGTGCCAGCAGCTTAGGAGTGGGGAAAGCTGATGAGACCCAGTACTTC. Its translation is CASSLGVGKADETQYF.

At least ten counts were recorded for this clonotype. This sequence joins TRBV12-3 or TRBV12-4 and TRBJ2-2; perhaps TRBD1 as D (5 bases). The CDR3 runs 16 residues. Trimming removed 7 bases at V and 1 base at J, with 16 bases between. In DNA form, the CDR3 reads TGTGCCAGCACCATCACCCAGGGATGGAACACCGGGGAGCTGTTTTTT. Its translation is CASTITQGWNTGELFF.

This clonotype showed up many times. This chain uses TRBV7-8 with TRBJ1-3; TRBD1 might be the D (6 bases). In germline, CDR1 is SGHVS, CDR2 FQNEAQ. This CDR3 comprises 15 residues. V lost 6 bases, J lost 0 bases, and 12 bases lay in between. The CDR3 spells CASRDTGSSGNTIYF. The CDR3 DNA reads as TGTGCCAGCAGGGACACAGGGTCCTCTGGAAACACCATATATTTT.

Ten or more counts support this clonotype. The CDR3, as DNA: TGTGCCAGCAGCATACTAGCAACCACGCAGTATTTT. Its translation: CASSILATTQYF. The chain carries TRBV7-2 and TRBJ2-3; D is perhaps TRBD2 (6 bases). The CDR3 runs to 12 residues. The germline V gene has CDR1 SGHTA and CDR2 FQGNSA. V lost 5 bases, J lost 9 bases, and 12 bases lay in between.

The chain joins TRBV11-2 to TRBJ1-6; no firm D call. V lost 0 bases and J 5 bases, leaving 8 bases between the germline ends. The CDR3 contains 15 residues. Germline CDR1 is SGHAT and CDR2 is FQNNGV. The CDR3: CASSLDRMDNSPLHF. The CDR3 DNA follows: TGTGCCAGCAGCTTAGATCGGATGGATAATTCACCCCTCCACTTT. The full variable domain, completed using reference TRBV11-2 and TRBJ1-6, is EAGVAQSPRYKIIEKRQSVAFWCNPISGHATLYWYQQILGQGPKLLIQFQNNGVVDDSQLPKDRFSAERLKGVDSTLKIQPAKLEDSAVYLCASSLDRMDNSPLHFGNGTRLTVT.

In regard to this clonotype: The junction departs from germline at one end; a sequencing error may be responsible. The chain joins TRBV7-9 to TRBJ1-2; no definite D call. CDR3 size: 15 residues. Germline loops: CDR1 SEHNR, CDR2 FQNEAQ (reference sequence). CDR3 nucleotides: TGTGCCAGCAGCTTAGGAGGTGCGGTCAACTATGTCTACACCTTC. Translating it yields CASSLGGAVNYVYTF.

This clonotype was seen many times. CDR3 in DNA: TGTGCCACGGGAGCGACTAGAGTAATGGATGAGCAGTTCTTC. This encodes CATGATRVMDEQFF. The chain carries TRBV7-8 and TRBJ2-1; D possibly corresponds to TRBD2 (6 bases). CDR3 length: 14 residues. Trimming shortened V by 10 bases and J by 8 bases, and 21 bases separated the two germline ends. Germline CDR1 and CDR2: SGHVS and FQNEAQ.

This clonotype was recorded many times. The chain employs TRBV28 and TRBJ2-7; possibly TRBD2 for D (6 bases). Germline CDR1 MDHEN, CDR2 SYDVKM. The CDR3 sequence is 17 residues long. Trimming pared 2 bases from V and 3 bases from J, leaving 20 bases between. CDR3 amino acids: CASSLNPKGGAVYEQYF. In DNA form, the CDR3 reads TGTGCCAGCAGTTTAAACCCGAAAGGAGGGGCGGTCTACGAGCAGTACTTC.

For this clonotype: The junction departs from germline at one end; a sequencing error may be responsible. V usage is TRBV15 and J usage is TRBJ2-5; 9 bases map to TRBD2. Germline values: CDR1 LNHNV, CDR2 YYDKDF (reference sequence). The length of the CDR3 is 14 residues. The chain's CDR3 is CATGLAGRLEAQYF. Written as DNA, the CDR3 is TGTGCCACCGGTCTAGCGGGGAGACTAGAGGCCCAGTACTTC.

This clonotype has more than one count but fewer than ten. The chain combines TRBV20-1 with TRBJ2-1; D remains unclear. This CDR3 has 16 residues. The germline V gene has CDR1 DFQATT and CDR2 SNEGSKA (reference sequence). The germline V and J ends were trimmed by 4 bases and 5 bases, with 21 bases remaining between them. The CDR3 bases are TGCAGTGCTAAATCCGTGGCGAGACCCCTCGACAATGAGCAGTTCTTC. Encoded protein: CSAKSVARPLDNEQFF.

At least ten counts were recorded for this clonotype. The J gene is TRBJ2-6, the V gene TRBV10-3, with 11 bases fitting TRBD1. After removal of 0 bases from V and 5 bases from J, the junction contained 12 bases not matched to a gene. From germline, CDR1 is ENHRY and CDR2 SYGVKD. There are 20 residues in the CDR3. CDR3 sequence: CAISESSPWTGGVRANVLTF. The CDR3 DNA follows: TGTGCCATCAGTGAGTCGAGCCCGTGGACAGGGGGCGTTCGGGCCAACGTCCTGACTTTC.

This clonotype was counted ten times or more. The chain joins TRBV7-2 to TRBJ2-7, with D perhaps assigned TRBD1 or TRBD2 (5 bases each). V lost 6 bases to trimming and J lost 2 bases, with 17 bases between them. Germline values: CDR1 SGHTA, CDR2 FQGNSA. The CDR3 spans 15 residues. CDR3 protein: CASSLLIGGPYEQYF. CDR3 sequence (DNA): TGTGCCAGCAGTCTTCTTATTGGGGGACCCTACGAGCAGTACTTC. The whole variable domain, remainder taken from reference TRBV7-2 and TRBJ2-7, is GAGVSQSPSNKVTEKGKDVELRCDPISGHTALYWYRQSLGQGLEFLIYFQGNSAPDKSGLPSDRFSAERTGGSVSTLTIQRTQQEDSAVYLCASSLLIGGPYEQYFGPGTRLTVT.

There are many counts of this clonotype. The rearrangement joins TRBV28 to TRBJ1-2; D is ambiguous. Germline V gives CDR1 MDHEN, CDR2 SYDVKM. Trimming left V 6 bases short and J 4 bases short, with 18 bases between. This CDR3 is built from 15 residues. As DNA, the CDR3 is TGTGCCAGCAGCTCGCCGAGAAGGGCAACCTATGGCTACACCTTC. It codes for CASSSPRRATYGYTF.

V usage is TRBV15 and J usage is TRBJ2-3; TRBD2 is a possible D gene (7 bases). The length of the CDR3 is 15 residues. The germline V and J ends were trimmed by 3 bases and 4 bases, with 14 bases remaining between them. Germline CDR1 LNHNV, CDR2 YYDKDF (reference sequence). The CDR3 DNA follows: TGTGCCACCAGCAGGGGTGGCGGGGGCGCAGATACGCAGTATTTT. Translating gives CATSRGGGGADTQYF. The full variable domain, its missing parts supplied by reference TRBV15 and TRBJ2-3, is DAMVIQNPRYQVTQFGKPVTLSCSQTLNHNVMYWYQQKSSQAPKLLFHYYDKDFNNEADTPDNFQSRRPNTSFCFLDIRSPGLGDTAMYLCATSRGGGGADTQYFGPGTRLTVL.

This clonotype was observed at least ten times. The chain joins TRBV7-2 to TRBJ1-5; D unresolved. CDR1 and CDR2 (germline): SGHTA, FQGNSA. The CDR3 covers 13 residues. V lost 5 bases, J lost 6 bases, and 11 bases lay in between. CDR3 protein: CASSPPLGQPQHF. The CDR3 nucleotides read TGTGCCAGCAGCCCACCCTTAGGTCAGCCCCAGCATTTT.